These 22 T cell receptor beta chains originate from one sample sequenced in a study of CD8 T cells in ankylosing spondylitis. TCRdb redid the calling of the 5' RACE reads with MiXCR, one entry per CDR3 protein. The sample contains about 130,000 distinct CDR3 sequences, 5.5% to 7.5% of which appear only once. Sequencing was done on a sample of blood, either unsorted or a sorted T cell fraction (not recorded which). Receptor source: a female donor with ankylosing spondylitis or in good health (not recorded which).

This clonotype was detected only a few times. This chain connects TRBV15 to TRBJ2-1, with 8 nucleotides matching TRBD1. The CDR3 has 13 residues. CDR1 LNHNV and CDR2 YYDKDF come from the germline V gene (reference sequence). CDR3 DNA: TGTGCGTTCCCCGCGGGACAGGTAAATGAGCAGTTCTTC. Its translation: CAFPAGQVNEQFF.

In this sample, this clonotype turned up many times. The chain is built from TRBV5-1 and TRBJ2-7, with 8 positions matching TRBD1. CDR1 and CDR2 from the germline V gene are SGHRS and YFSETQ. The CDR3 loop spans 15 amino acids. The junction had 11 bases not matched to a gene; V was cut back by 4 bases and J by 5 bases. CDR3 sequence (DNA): TGCGCCAGCAGCAAAGGAACAGGGGGTCTACACGAGCAGTACTTC. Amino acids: CASSKGTGGLHEQYF.

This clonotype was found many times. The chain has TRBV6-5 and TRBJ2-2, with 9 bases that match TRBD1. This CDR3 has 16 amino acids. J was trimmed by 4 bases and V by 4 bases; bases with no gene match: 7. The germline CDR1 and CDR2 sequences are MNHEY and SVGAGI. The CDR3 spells CASSSSDRGITGELFF. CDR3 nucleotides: TGTGCCAGCAGTTCCTCGGACAGGGGAATCACCGGGGAGCTGTTTTTT.

Here the CDR3 DNA reads TGTGCCAGCAGCCTGAGAGAAAGCGGGCGTACGCAGTATTTT. Protein sequence: CASSLRESGRTQYF. The rearrangement joins TRBV11-2 to TRBJ2-3; D might be TRBD2 (6 bases). Germline V gene sequence: CDR1 SGHAT, CDR2 FQNNGV. V was pared by 5 bases and J by 8 bases, with 17 bases between. There are 14 residues in the CDR3.

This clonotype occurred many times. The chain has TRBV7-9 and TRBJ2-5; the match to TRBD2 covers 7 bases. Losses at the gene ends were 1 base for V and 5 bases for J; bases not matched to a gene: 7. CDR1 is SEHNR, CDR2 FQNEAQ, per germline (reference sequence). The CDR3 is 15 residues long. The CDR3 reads CASSLEGGGRETQYF. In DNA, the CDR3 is TGTGCCAGCAGCTTAGAGGGCGGGGGACGGGAGACCCAGTACTTC.

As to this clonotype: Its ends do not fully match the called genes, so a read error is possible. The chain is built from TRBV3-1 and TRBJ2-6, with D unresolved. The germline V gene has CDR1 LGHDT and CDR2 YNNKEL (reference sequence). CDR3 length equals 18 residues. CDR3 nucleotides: TGTGCCAGCAGCCGCACCGGGTCTTGGGGTGCTGGGACCAACGTCCTGACTTTC. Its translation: CASSRTGSWGAGTNVLTF.

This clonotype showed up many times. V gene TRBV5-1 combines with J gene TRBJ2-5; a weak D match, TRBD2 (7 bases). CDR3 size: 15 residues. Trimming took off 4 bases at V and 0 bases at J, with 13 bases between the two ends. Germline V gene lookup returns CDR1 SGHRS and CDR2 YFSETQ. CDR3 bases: TGCGCCAGCAGCGGGGGGGACACCTACCAAGAGACCCAGTACTTC. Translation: CASSGGDTYQETQYF.

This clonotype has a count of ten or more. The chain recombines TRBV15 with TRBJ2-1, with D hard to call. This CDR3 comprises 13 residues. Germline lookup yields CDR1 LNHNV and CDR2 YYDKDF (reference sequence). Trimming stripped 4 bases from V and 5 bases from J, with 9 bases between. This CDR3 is CATSTRANNEQFF. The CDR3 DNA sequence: TGTGCCACCAGCACCCGGGCCAACAATGAGCAGTTCTTC.

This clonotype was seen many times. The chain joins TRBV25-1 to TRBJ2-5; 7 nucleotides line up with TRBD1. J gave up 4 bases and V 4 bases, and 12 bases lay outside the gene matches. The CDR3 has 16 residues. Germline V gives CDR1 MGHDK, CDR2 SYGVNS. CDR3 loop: CASSGSVSGGIETQYF. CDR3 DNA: TGTGCCAGCAGTGGGAGTGTCTCAGGGGGAATAGAGACCCAGTACTTC.

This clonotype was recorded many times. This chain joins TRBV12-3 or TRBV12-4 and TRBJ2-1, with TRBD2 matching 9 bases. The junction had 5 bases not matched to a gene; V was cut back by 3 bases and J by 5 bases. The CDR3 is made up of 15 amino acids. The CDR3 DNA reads TGTGCCAGCAGTTTGGGCGGGGGGGAAAACAATGAGCAGTTCTTC. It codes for CASSLGGGENNEQFF.

CDR3: CASTLGAGANVLTF. CDR3 nucleotides: TGCGCCAGCACCCTGGGGGCTGGGGCCAACGTCCTGACTTTC. The chain is built from TRBV5-1 and TRBJ2-6; either TRBD1 or TRBD2 may supply D (5 bases each). The germline V and J ends were trimmed by 6 bases and 2 bases, with 9 bases remaining between them. The length of the CDR3 is 14 residues. Germline V CDR1 and CDR2: SGHRS, YFSETQ.

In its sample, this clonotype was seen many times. The CDR3 loop is CAWSDAPSLNEQFF. The CDR3 nucleotides are TGTGCCTGGAGTGACGCCCCCAGCCTCAATGAGCAGTTCTTC. The chain is built from TRBV30 and TRBJ2-1; D is ambiguous. With 1 base removed from V and 6 bases from J, the gap between germline ends came to 13 bases. Germline assignment: CDR1 GTSNPN and CDR2 SVGIG (reference sequence). This CDR3 is 14 amino acids long.

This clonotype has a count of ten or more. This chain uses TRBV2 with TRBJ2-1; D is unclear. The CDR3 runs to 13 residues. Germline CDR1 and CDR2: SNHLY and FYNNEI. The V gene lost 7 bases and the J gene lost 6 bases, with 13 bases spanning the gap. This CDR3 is CASTPGQLNEQFF. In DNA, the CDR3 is TGTGCCAGCACCCCCGGCCAGCTCAATGAGCAGTTCTTC.

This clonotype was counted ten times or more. CDR3 loop: CASSVEEQVASYEQYF. CDR3 nucleotides: TGTGCCAGCAGCGTAGAGGAACAGGTAGCCTCCTACGAGCAGTACTTC. The rearrangement joins TRBV9 to TRBJ2-7; D might be TRBD1 (5 bases). V was pared by 0 bases and J by 0 bases, with 13 bases between. The CDR3 has 16 amino acids. Germline CDR1 and CDR2: SGDLS and YYNGEE.

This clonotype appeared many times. The CDR3 nucleotides read TGTGCCAGCTCACCCCTAGAGAGGGGGCCTGGCTACACCTTC. Translated, it gives CASSPLERGPGYTF. The chain employs TRBV18 and TRBJ1-2, with 7 bases aligning to TRBD1. Germline trimming cut 3 bases from V and 7 bases from J; bases unmatched to any gene: 8. The CDR3 totals 14 residues. Per germline, CDR1 KGHSH and CDR2 LQKENI.

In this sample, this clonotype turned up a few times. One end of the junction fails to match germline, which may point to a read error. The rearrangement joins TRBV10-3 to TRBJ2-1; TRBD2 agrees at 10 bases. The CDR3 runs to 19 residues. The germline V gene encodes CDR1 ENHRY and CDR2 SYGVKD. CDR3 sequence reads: CAFSFRAASGGRTYNEQFF. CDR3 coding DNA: TGTGCCTTCAGTTTCAGGGCGGCTAGCGGGGGCCGGACCTACAATGAGCAGTTCTTC.

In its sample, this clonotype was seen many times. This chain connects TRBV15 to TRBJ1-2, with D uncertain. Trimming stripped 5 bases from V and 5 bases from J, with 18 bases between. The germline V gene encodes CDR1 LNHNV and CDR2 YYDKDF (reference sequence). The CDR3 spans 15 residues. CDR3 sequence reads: CATSAGEAVKYGYTF. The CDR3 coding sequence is TGTGCCACCAGCGCCGGTGAGGCAGTTAAGTATGGCTACACCTTC. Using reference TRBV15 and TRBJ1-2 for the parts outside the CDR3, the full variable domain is DAMVIQNPRYQVTQFGKPVTLSCSQTLNHNVMYWYQQKSSQAPKLLFHYYDKDFNNEADTPDNFQSRRPNTSFCFLDIRSPGLGDTAMYLCATSAGEAVKYGYTFGSGTRLTVV.

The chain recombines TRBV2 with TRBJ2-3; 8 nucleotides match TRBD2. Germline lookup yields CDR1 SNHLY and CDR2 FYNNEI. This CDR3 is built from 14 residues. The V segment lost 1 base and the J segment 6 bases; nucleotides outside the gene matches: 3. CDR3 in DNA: TGTGCCAGCAGTGAAGGGACTAGCCGCGATACGCAGTATTTT. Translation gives CASSEGTSRDTQYF.

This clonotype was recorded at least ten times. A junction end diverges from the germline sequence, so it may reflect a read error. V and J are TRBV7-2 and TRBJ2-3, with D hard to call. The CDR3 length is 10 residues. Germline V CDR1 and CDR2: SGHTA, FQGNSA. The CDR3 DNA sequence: TGTGCCAGCAGCTCCCGCCGGGCACATTTT. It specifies CASSSRRAHF.

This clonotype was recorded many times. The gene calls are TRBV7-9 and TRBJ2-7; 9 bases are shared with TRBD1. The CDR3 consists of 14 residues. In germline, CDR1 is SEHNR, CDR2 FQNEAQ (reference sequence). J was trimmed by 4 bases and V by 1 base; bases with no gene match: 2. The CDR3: CASSLGTGVYEQYF. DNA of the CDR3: TGTGCCAGCAGCTTAGGGACAGGGGTTTACGAGCAGTACTTC. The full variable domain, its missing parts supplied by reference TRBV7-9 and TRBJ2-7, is DTGVSQNPRHKITKRGQNVTFRCDPISEHNRLYWYRQTLGQGPEFLTYFQNEAQLEKSRLLSDRFSAERPKGSFSTLEIQRTEQGDSAMYLCASSLGTGVYEQYFGPGTRLTVT.

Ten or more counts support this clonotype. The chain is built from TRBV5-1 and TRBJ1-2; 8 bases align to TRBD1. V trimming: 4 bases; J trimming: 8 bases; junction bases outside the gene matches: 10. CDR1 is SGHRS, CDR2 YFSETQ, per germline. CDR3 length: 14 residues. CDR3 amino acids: CASSPDQQGEGYTF. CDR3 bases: TGCGCCAGCAGCCCAGATCAACAGGGGGAAGGCTACACCTTC.

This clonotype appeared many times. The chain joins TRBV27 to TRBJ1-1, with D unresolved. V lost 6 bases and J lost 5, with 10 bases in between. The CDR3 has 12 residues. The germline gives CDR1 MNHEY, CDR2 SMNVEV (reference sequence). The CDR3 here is CASSSYRTEAFF. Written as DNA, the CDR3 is TGTGCCAGCAGCTCATATAGAACTGAAGCTTTCTTT.